The 12 T cell receptor beta chains below come from one sample, sequenced in a study of tissue T cells after allogeneic stem cell transplantation. Time point indicated: mouse harvest day 7 after allogeneic transplant. Tail vein injection delivered 10^7 T-cell-depleted bone marrow cells and 10^6 splenic CD5+ T cells. Here immunoSEQ multiplex PCR was the method, and the copy in TCRdb shows in-frame clones only, minus some. Among several thousand clones listed, 47% were seen once. Sequenced input: gut tissue. The receptors here all came from a female BALB/c mouse given C57BL/6 T cells with graft-versus-host disease after an allogeneic hematopoietic cell transplant.

This clone is classed as medium-sized. Germline and genes: mouse. The read finishes 1 residue shy of the CDR3 end, and the germline J gene is used to complete it. This rearrangement joins TRBV19 to TRBJ1-1; the match to TRBD1 covers 8 bases. The CDR3 is made up of 11 amino acids. The germline CDR1 and CDR2 sequences are FNHDT and SITEND (reference sequence). Unmatched junction bases numbered 0, after V lost 4 bases and J lost 7 bases. The CDR3 region is CASSDRGEVFF. CDR3 bases read: TGTGCCAGCAGTGACAGGGGAGAAGTCTTC.

This clone is labeled as medium-sized (0.01 to 0.1%). Gene names denote mouse genes. The CDR3 end falls 1 residue outside the read, so it is completed with the germline J gene. The rearrangement joins TRBV26 to TRBJ2-7; D gene unclear. The V gene lost 3 bases and the J gene lost 3 bases, with 9 bases spanning the gap. In germline, CDR1 is KGHPV, CDR2 FQNQEV (reference sequence). The CDR3 is 13 residues long. The CDR3 DNA, read in part, is TGTGCCAGCAGTCTAGCAGTCCTCTATGAACAGTAC. This sequence encodes CASSLAVLYEQY. The complete CDR3 reads CASSLAVLYEQYF.

About this clone: Genes and germline are mouse. The read gets to within 1 residue of the CDR3 end, and the germline J gene fills in the rest. The V gene is TRBV12-2, the J gene TRBJ1-2; 9 nucleotides align to TRBD1. The ends lost 3 bases at V and 5 bases at J; junction bases unmatched: 9. This CDR3 has 15 amino acids. Germline CDR1 SGHLS, CDR2 HYDKME. CDR3 region: CASSFPGTGRSDYTF. The DNA read from the CDR3 is TGTGCCAGCTCTTTCCCCGGGACAGGGAGGTCCGACTACACC.

Concerning this clone itself: The germline and genes are mouse ones. The sequence runs out 1 residue before the end of the CDR3; the remainder is reconstructed from the germline J gene. The chain couples TRBV2 to TRBJ2-7; 11 nucleotides align to TRBD2. V was pared by 1 base and J by 7 bases, with 3 bases of the junction left unmatched. The CDR3 length is 14 residues. Germline V gene sequence: CDR1 LGHNA, CDR2 YSYQKL. This CDR3 reads CASSQGTGGPEQYF. The DNA read from the CDR3 is TGTGCCAGCAGCCAAGGGACTGGGGGGCCGGAACAGTAC.

Remarks on this clone: Each gene name is a mouse one. The missing CDR3 end, 1 residue past where the read stops, is filled in from the germline J gene. The rearrangement uses TRBV26 and TRBJ2-4; D is ambiguous. This CDR3 contains 14 residues. CDR1 is KGHPV and CDR2 is FQNQEV in the germline V gene (reference sequence). Trimming left V 0 bases short and J 3 bases short, with 7 bases between. CDR3 DNA, as far as it was read: TGTGCCAGCAGTCTGTCAAGAAGGCAAAACACCTTGTAC. As protein: CASSLSRRQNTLY. The full CDR3 sequence reads CASSLSRRQNTLYF.

This clone was picked up a small number of times. Genes and germline are mouse. CDR3 bases read: TGTGCCAGCAGTCTCCTTTCCAACGAAAGATTATTT. Protein: CASSLLSNERLF. The CDR3 reads in full as CASSLLSNERLFF. The chain recombines TRBV26 with TRBJ1-4, with D uncertain. The read ends 1 residue before the CDR3 terminus; that terminus is restored from the germline J gene. The CDR3 is 13 amino acids. Trimming left V 3 bases short and J 0 bases short, with 2 bases between. The germline V gene encodes CDR1 KGHPV and CDR2 FQNQEV (reference sequence).

To note about this clone: Genes and germline come from the mouse. From the germline J gene comes the end of the CDR3, since the read stops 1 residue before it. The V call is TRBV26, the J call TRBJ1-1; 10 bases agree with TRBD1. This CDR3 comprises 13 residues. The germline gives CDR1 KGHPV, CDR2 FQNQEV (reference sequence). V shed 5 bases, J shed 4 bases, and the junction held 1 base outside the gene matches. The CDR3 region is CASSRDRGTEVFF. CDR3 DNA (partial): TGTGCCAGCAGTAGGGACAGGGGCACAGAAGTCTTC.

By share, this clone ranks as medium-sized. Genes here carry mouse names. Read sequence stops 1 residue before the CDR3 end, and the germline J gene provides the missing end. The chain combines TRBV12-1 with TRBJ1-4; D is unresolved. The germline V gene has CDR1 SGHSN and CDR2 HYEKVE. V was shortened by 7 bases and J by 5 bases, with 7 bases between the two germline ends. The CDR3 is 11 residues long. CDR3 bases read: TGTGCCAGGTGGGGAAACGAAAGATTATTT. The encoded protein is CARWGNERLF. The complete CDR3 protein is CARWGNERLFF.

Concerning this clone itself: Any gene name here is a mouse gene name. The read ends 1 residue before the CDR3 terminus; that terminus is restored from the germline J gene. This chain links TRBV26 with TRBJ2-5, with D perhaps matching TRBD1 (6 bases). This CDR3 region has 13 residues. Trimming removed 5 bases at V and 4 bases at J, with 10 bases between. Looked up from germline, CDR1 is KGHPV and CDR2 is FQNQEV (reference sequence). The CDR3 sequence is CASSAGTKDTQYF. The DNA read from the CDR3 is TGTGCCAGCAGTGCCGGGACAAAAGACACCCAGTAC.

For this clone: Genes here carry mouse names. The CDR3 sequence is CAWSLGDWGGGQDTQYF. Incomplete CDR3 DNA: TGTGCCTGGAGTCTAGGGGACTGGGGGGGCGGCCAAGACACCCAGTAC. The chain employs TRBV31 and TRBJ2-5, with 14 bases matching TRBD2. The DNA ends 1 residue before the CDR3 does, and the rest of the CDR3 is filled in from the germline J gene. J lost 2 bases, V lost 0 bases, and 4 bases had no gene match. Germline V CDR1 and CDR2: GKSSPN, SITVG. The CDR3 totals 17 residues.

This clone was observed a few times. Each gene name is a mouse one. The read terminates 1 residue before the CDR3 end, so the remaining end is supplied by the germline J gene. J is TRBJ2-2 and V is TRBV17; D call uncertain. Trimming shortened V by 0 bases and J by 0 bases, and 5 bases separated the two germline ends. Germline assignment: CDR1 MNHDT and CDR2 YYDKIL. The CDR3 is made up of 15 amino acids. The DNA read from the CDR3 is TGTGCTAGCAGTAGAGACAGGTCAAACACCGGGCAGCTCTAC. Residues: CASSRDRSNTGQLY. The full CDR3 reads CASSRDRSNTGQLYF.

On this clone: Germline and genes: mouse. The covered CDR3 bases are TGTGCCAGCAGCTTAGCGCTGGGACAGCAAGACACCCAGTAC. Residues: CASSLALGQQDTQY. The full CDR3 is CASSLALGQQDTQYF. The V and J genes are TRBV3 and TRBJ2-5, with 7 bases that match TRBD1. The read comes to an end 1 residue before the CDR3 does, leaving the germline J gene to fill in the end. Germline trimming cut 0 bases from V and 3 bases from J; bases unmatched to any gene: 3. The CDR3 spans 15 residues. The germline CDR1 and CDR2 sequences are SNHLY and FYNGKV (reference sequence). The variable domain in full, with the rest retrieved from reference TRBV3 and TRBJ2-5, is GPKVLQIPSHQIIDMGQMVTLNCDPVSNHLYFYWYKQILGQQMEFLVNFYNGKVMEKSKLFKDQFSVERPDGSYFTLKIQPTALEDSAVYFCASSLALGQQDTQYFGPGTRLLVL.